This TCR beta chain came from a study of identifying expanded T cells in peripheral blood. Findings of the study overall: Two-week clone count variance significantly increased as total template count grew.

The method was immunoSEQ multiplex PCR; TCRdb's version includes in-frame clones alone and lacks a portion of them. The sample records around 100,000 clones, around 88% being singletons. The CDR3 is 15 residues long. Looked up from germline, CDR1 is LNHDA and CDR2 is SQIVND (reference sequence). V dropped 3 bases and J dropped 3 bases, with 12 bases sitting between them. As for this clone: The antigen is undetermined.

Specimen: blood. This clonotype was sampled from a person between 18 and 75 years old in good health. The V call is TRBV19, the J call TRBJ1-5, with unresolved D. The CDR3 sequence is CASSIHEALNQPQHF. The CDR3 region has the DNA TGTGCCAGTAGTATTCACGAGGCTCTCAATCAGCCCCAGCATTTT.